The 5 T cell receptor beta chains below all came from one sample that was sequenced in a study of T cell responses to AZD1222 COVID-19 vaccine (dated by TCRdb to 2020 to 2022). Receptor libraries were prepared by the immunoSEQ multiplex PCR assay. TCRdb limited this immuneACCESS table to in-frame rearrangements with V and J called. A share of clones is missing; checked studies link under half to unresolved V genes, and the rest is unexplained. The sample records more than 150,000 clones, 70% to 90% of which are singletons. 5% to 7.5% of the sample is in the top ten clones. Taken with the paper, the label for time point translates to: baseline before first vaccination. The source material was peripheral blood, sampled on day 0 of AZD1222 vaccination. These receptors were obtained from an adult in good health.

The rearrangement uses TRBV6-5 and TRBJ1-5; no clear D gene. CDR1 MNHEY and CDR2 SVGAGI come from the germline V gene. V lost 6 bases and J lost 0, with 12 bases in between. CDR3 length: 15 amino acids. CDR3 nucleotide sequence: TGTGCCAGCAGGTGGGCCGGGGATAGCAATCAGCCCCAGCATTTT. Encoded protein: CASRWAGDSNQPQHF.

The chain combines TRBV28 with TRBJ1-3; D call uncertain. The CDR3 covers 15 residues. Germline values: CDR1 MDHEN, CDR2 SYDVKM. Trimming took off 1 base at V and 0 bases at J, with 7 bases between the two ends. The CDR3 region is CASSLFGFSGNTIYF. CDR3 DNA: TGTGCCAGCAGTTTATTCGGATTCTCTGGAAACACCATATATTTT. The whole variable domain, remainder taken from reference TRBV28 and TRBJ1-3, is DVKVTQSSRYLVKRTGEKVFLECVQDMDHENMFWYRQDPGLGLRLIYFSYDVKMKEKGDIPEGYSVSREKKERFSLILESASTNQTSMYLCASSLFGFSGNTIYFGEGSWLTVV.

This chain connects TRBV5-1 to TRBJ1-6; D might be TRBD1 (5 bases). The CDR3 has 15 amino acids. The germline V and J ends were trimmed by 0 bases and 7 bases, with 11 bases remaining between them. Germline CDR1 reads SGHRS; CDR2 reads YFSETQ. The CDR3 loop reads CASSLVAGPNSPLHF. The CDR3 DNA reads as TGCGCCAGCAGCTTGGTAGCGGGGCCCAATTCACCCCTCCACTTT.

The chain uses TRBV3-1 (or the pseudogene TRBV3-2) and TRBJ2-7, with D maybe TRBD1 (6 bases). Trimming took off 3 bases at V and 2 bases at J, with 11 bases between the two ends. Germline assignment: CDR1 LGHDT and CDR2 YNNKEL (reference sequence). This CDR3 comprises 14 residues. DNA of the CDR3: TGTGCCAGCAGCCAGCAGGGGTCAACCTACGAGCAGTACTTC. Translated: CASSQQGSTYEQYF.

This clone is a singleton in its sample. The chain carries TRBV7-2 and TRBJ1-5; TRBD1 matches 9 bases. V lost 1 base and J lost 4; bases outside the gene matches: 2. This CDR3 region has 15 residues. Germline values: CDR1 SGHTA, CDR2 FQGNSA. The CDR3 DNA sequence: TGTGCCAGCAGCTTAGAGGGGACAGGGAATCAGCCCCAGCATTTT. Encoded protein: CASSLEGTGNQPQHF.